These 25 T cell receptor beta chains were all obtained from the same sample, sequenced in a study of T cell responses to AZD1222 COVID-19 vaccine. Assay used: immunoSEQ multiplex PCR; TCRdb lists only in-frame clones, some missing. The table has 200,000 to 250,000 clones, less than 95% seen once; the top ten hold around 1.7%. Sequencing was performed on peripheral blood, taken 28 days after the second dose of the MenACWY control vaccine. All receptors come from an adult who received the MenACWY meningococcal vaccine as a control.

The rearrangement links TRBV21-1 to TRBJ1-3; TRBD1 is the table's D call, not checked against the DNA. TRBV21-1 is listed as a pseudogene. The CDR3 covers 15 residues. CDR3 loop: CASKGTGTSGNTIYF. As DNA, the CDR3 is TGTGCCAGCAAGGGGACAGGGACCTCTGGAAACACCATATATTTT.

This sequence joins TRBV29-1 and TRBJ2-7; D not certain. V lost 6 bases and J 3 bases, leaving 12 bases between the germline ends. Germline-derived CDR1 and CDR2 are SQVTM and ANQGSEA. The CDR3 has 12 residues. CDR3 in DNA: TGCAGCGTCCACTCCTTTGACTACGAGCAGTACTTC. Residues: CSVHSFDYEQYF.

The V and J genes are TRBV19 and TRBJ2-3; 11 bases are shared with TRBD2. V lost 4 bases to trimming and J lost 0 bases; unmatched junction nucleotides: 3. The germline V gene encodes CDR1 LNHDA and CDR2 SQIVND (reference sequence). This CDR3 spans 16 amino acids. The CDR3 bases are TGTGCCAGTAGTAAAATAGCGGGAGGGAGCACAGATACGCAGTATTTT. Translated: CASSKIAGGSTDTQYF.

This chain uses TRBV7-9 with TRBJ2-1; D not resolved. V lost 3 bases and J 1 base, leaving 7 bases between the germline ends. There are 14 residues in the CDR3. CDR1 is SEHNR and CDR2 is FQNEAQ in the germline V gene (reference sequence). CDR3 nucleotide sequence: TGTGCCAGCAGCTTTGAGAGTTCCTACAATGAGCAGTTCTTC. Translation gives CASSFESSYNEQFF.

The CDR3 DNA follows: TGTGCCAGCAGCGTAGATACAGGCACTGAAGCTTTCTTT. Translated: CASSVDTGTEAFF. The V call is TRBV9, the J call TRBJ1-1, with D possibly being TRBD1 (5 bases). Trimming removed 0 bases from V and 4 bases from J, with 7 bases in between. This CDR3 comprises 13 residues. CDR1 and CDR2 from the germline V gene are SGDLS and YYNGEE.

V is TRBV7-9 and J is TRBJ1-1; no firm D call. Trimming cost V 2 bases and J 1 base, with 11 bases left between them. From germline, CDR1 is SEHNR and CDR2 FQNEAQ (reference sequence). The CDR3 spans 15 residues. The CDR3 loop is CASSLITGENTEAFF. The CDR3 nucleotides read TGTGCCAGCAGCTTAATTACGGGAGAGAACACTGAAGCTTTCTTT.

The genes are TRBV25-1 and TRBJ2-7; maybe TRBD2 (6 bases). With 6 bases removed from V and 2 bases from J, the gap between germline ends came to 17 bases. This CDR3 spans 15 amino acids. The germline V gene has CDR1 MGHDK and CDR2 SYGVNS. CDR3 nucleotides: TGTGCCAGCAGGTCGGAGGGGCTTGGGACCTACGAGCAGTACTTC. Protein sequence: CASRSEGLGTYEQYF.

CDR3 amino acids: CASSQERGRGNSPLHF. CDR3 DNA sequence: TGTGCCAGCAGCCAAGAACGGGGGCGCGGAAATTCACCCCTCCACTTT. The chain carries TRBV3-1 (or the pseudogene TRBV3-2) and TRBJ1-6, with TRBD1 as a possible D gene (6 bases). Per germline, CDR1 LGHDT and CDR2 YNNKEL (reference sequence). Trimming left V 0 bases short and J 7 bases short, with 13 bases between. The CDR3 is 16 amino acids.

The chain has TRBV5-1 and TRBJ2-7, with D maybe TRBD2 (5 bases). V dropped 0 bases and J dropped 0 bases, with 10 bases sitting between them. The CDR3 is made up of 15 amino acids. Germline V gene data show CDR1 as SGHRS and CDR2 as YFSETQ. CDR3 sequence: CASSLGSRASYEQYF. The CDR3 DNA reads TGCGCCAGCAGCTTGGGGTCGCGGGCCTCCTACGAGCAGTACTTC.

For the CDR3, the DNA is TGTGCCAGCAGTTATGATGGTAGCAGAGTCTACGAGCAGTACTTC. Amino acid sequence: CASSYDGSRVYEQYF. The chain carries TRBV6-2 or TRBV6-3 and TRBJ2-7; D gene uncertain. Between the trimmed V and J ends, which lost 3 bases and 3 bases, there was a span of 15 bases. CDR3 length: 15 residues. Germline CDR1 is MNHEY and CDR2 is SVGEGT.

This clone was counted a single time. V is TRBV25-1 and J is TRBJ2-4; D gene uncertain. With 2 bases removed from V and 0 bases from J, the gap between germline ends came to 14 bases. This CDR3 comprises 17 residues. Germline CDR1 reads MGHDK; CDR2 reads SYGVNS. CDR3 in amino acids: CASSEPQEIIAKNIQYF. Here the CDR3 DNA reads TGTGCCAGCAGTGAACCCCAGGAGATTATAGCCAAAAACATTCAGTACTTC. The full variable domain, its missing parts supplied by reference TRBV25-1 and TRBJ2-4, is EADIYQTPRYLVIGTGKKITLECSQTMGHDKMYWYQQDPGMELHLIHYSYGVNSTEKGDLSSESTVSRIRTEHFPLTLESARPSHTSQYLCASSEPQEIIAKNIQYFGAGTRLSVL.

This clone was picked up one time. The V and J genes are TRBV28 and TRBJ2-2; 11 bases fit TRBD2. The trim removed 6 bases at V and 0 bases at J, leaving 3 bases unmatched. The CDR3 length is 16 residues. The germline V gene has CDR1 MDHEN and CDR2 SYDVKM. The CDR3 sequence is CASRRTSGSNTGELFF. The CDR3 DNA sequence: TGTGCCAGCAGACGGACTAGCGGGTCGAACACCGGGGAGCTGTTTTTT. The variable domain in full, with the rest retrieved from reference TRBV28 and TRBJ2-2, is DVKVTQSSRYLVKRTGEKVFLECVQDMDHENMFWYRQDPGLGLRLIYFSYDVKMKEKGDIPEGYSVSREKKERFSLILESASTNQTSMYLCASRRTSGSNTGELFFGEGSRLTVL.

This chain uses TRBV2 with TRBJ1-5, with 10 bases lining up with TRBD1. The germline CDR1 and CDR2 sequences are SNHLY and FYNNEI. Trimming at V came to 4 bases and at J to 5 bases, leaving 2 bases not matched to a gene. This CDR3 has 14 residues. The CDR3 loop reads CASSVGQGHQPQHF. The DNA of the CDR3 is TGTGCCAGCAGTGTGGGACAGGGGCATCAGCCCCAGCATTTT.

This clone has a handful of counts. The J gene is TRBJ2-7, the V gene TRBV11-2, with 9 bases lining up with TRBD2. The V segment lost 5 bases and the J segment 4 bases; nucleotides outside the gene matches: 9. The length of the CDR3 is 15 residues. Germline V gives CDR1 SGHAT, CDR2 FQNNGV. The CDR3 spells CASSPNSGSSYEQYF. CDR3 sequence (DNA): TGTGCCAGCAGCCCCAATAGCGGGAGCAGTTACGAGCAGTACTTC.

The rearrangement links TRBV28 to TRBJ2-7, with TRBD2 matching 7 bases. The CDR3 loop spans 16 amino acids. Unmatched junction bases numbered 9, after V lost 2 bases and J lost 2 bases. The V gene's germline CDR1 is MDHEN and CDR2 SYDVKM. The CDR3 protein is CASSLRERDDPYEQYF. As DNA, the CDR3 is TGTGCCAGCAGTTTAAGGGAGCGGGACGACCCCTACGAGCAGTACTTC.

The gene calls are TRBV6-4 and TRBJ1-5, with D tentatively TRBD1 (5 bases). The germline V gene has CDR1 MRHNA and CDR2 SNTAGT. The CDR3 sequence is 18 residues long. V lost 3 bases to trimming and J lost 7 bases, with 25 bases between them. In DNA form, the CDR3 reads TGTGCCAGCAGTGAACGAAGGCGGGGCAGCGTAGGTCGGCAGCCCCAGCATTTT. Its translation: CASSERRRGSVGRQPQHF.

The chain has TRBV5-1 and TRBJ2-3, with 8 bases identical to TRBD2. Trimming at V came to 5 bases and at J to 6 bases, leaving 8 bases not matched to a gene. Germline lookup yields CDR1 SGHRS and CDR2 YFSETQ. The CDR3 has 14 amino acids. The CDR3 DNA reads as TGCGCCAGCAGGGAAGCGGGAGTGAAGGATACGCAGTATTTT. This encodes CASREAGVKDTQYF.

The chain couples TRBV7-6 to TRBJ1-5; D possibly corresponds to TRBD1 (6 bases). Germline values: CDR1 SGHVS, CDR2 FNYEAQ. CDR3 length equals 13 residues. Trimming stripped 9 bases from V and 7 bases from J, with 16 bases between. This chain's CDR3 is CASGAGAWQPQHF. Here the CDR3 DNA reads TGTGCCAGTGGGGCAGGGGCATGGCAGCCCCAGCATTTT.

DNA for the CDR3: TGTGCCACCGACGAGGGGGGGAACAATGAGCAGTTCTTC. Protein sequence: CATDEGGNNEQFF. The chain couples TRBV28 to TRBJ2-1; D might be TRBD2 (7 bases). This CDR3 comprises 13 residues. Trimming shortened V by 10 bases and J by 5 bases, and 15 bases separated the two germline ends. From germline, CDR1 is MDHEN and CDR2 SYDVKM.

In this sample, this clone turned up once. V gene TRBV5-6 combines with J gene TRBJ2-2; perhaps TRBD1 as D (6 bases). Trimming cost V 1 base and J 1 base, with 8 bases left between them. The CDR3 totals 15 residues. Germline-derived CDR1 and CDR2 are SGHDT and YYEEEE. The CDR3, as DNA: TGTGCCAGCAGCTTGTGGGACAAGAACACCGGGGAGCTGTTTTTT. It yields the protein CASSLWDKNTGELFF.

The chain recombines TRBV7-2 with TRBJ2-2; 10 bases agree with TRBD2. CDR1 is SGHTA, CDR2 FQGNSA, per germline. The J segment lost 1 base and the V segment lost 5 bases, leaving 7 bases of the junction unmatched. The CDR3 totals 17 residues. In DNA, the CDR3 is TGTGCCAGCAGCCCATCCCCTAGCGGGGGGAACACCGGGGAGCTGTTTTTT. It encodes CASSPSPSGGNTGELFF. Variable domain in full (rest from reference TRBV7-2 and TRBJ2-2): GAGVSQSPSNKVTEKGKDVELRCDPISGHTALYWYRQSLGQGLEFLIYFQGNSAPDKSGLPSDRFSAERTGGSVSTLTIQRTQQEDSAVYLCASSPSPSGGNTGELFFGEGSRLTVL.

This chain uses TRBV6-5 with TRBJ1-1, with D unresolved. V lost 6 bases and J lost 7, with 15 bases in between. Germline-derived CDR1 and CDR2 are MNHEY and SVGAGI. The CDR3 is 13 amino acids. DNA for the CDR3: TGTGCCAGCAGACCCGGCTTGACTAGTGAAGCTTTCTTT. As protein: CASRPGLTSEAFF.

V gene TRBV7-3 combines with J gene TRBJ2-5, with D perhaps TRBD2 (5 bases). V was cut by 2 bases and J by 2 bases, with 9 bases left in between. The germline gives CDR1 SGHTA, CDR2 FQGTGA. This CDR3 comprises 14 residues. CDR3 sequence reads: CASSLGSGQETQYF. The CDR3 DNA reads as TGTGCCAGCAGCTTAGGGAGCGGTCAAGAGACCCAGTACTTC.

This clone was observed once. This chain joins TRBV19 and TRBJ2-6; no clear D. The CDR3 spans 13 residues. CDR1 LNHDA and CDR2 SQIVND come from the germline V gene (reference sequence). The germline V and J ends were trimmed by 7 bases and 1 base, with 5 bases remaining between them. In nucleotides, the CDR3 is TGTGCCAGTACGGTATCTGGGGCCAACGTCCTGACTTTC. Its protein product is CASTVSGANVLTF.

This clone was picked up one time. The chain joins TRBV19 to TRBJ2-5; possibly TRBD2 for D (6 bases). The V end was cut by 4 bases, the J end by 4 bases, with 13 bases between. Germline CDR1 LNHDA, CDR2 SQIVND (reference sequence). This CDR3 contains 14 residues. The CDR3 DNA reads as TGTGCCAGTAGTACGGAGGGACCCCTAGAGACCCAGTACTTC. This encodes CASSTEGPLETQYF.